This T cell receptor beta chain was retrieved from a study of OX40 agonist ivuxolimab in advanced cancers. About the study: Allowance was made for prior anti-PD-1, anti-PD-L1 or anti-CTLA-4 therapy, and around 44% had some.

Samples were taken at baseline and on day 1 of cycles 4 and 7. Study outcomes and limitations: Undetermined was the antigen specificity of the expanded peripheral T cells. The average count of expanded clones was higher among CD8+ T cells than among CD4+.

Trimming took off 2 bases at V and 5 bases at J, with 13 bases between the two ends. The CDR3 loop spans 15 amino acids. Germline lookup yields CDR1 SGHTA and CDR2 FQGTGA. Comment on this clone: Its antigen is currently unknown.

TCRdb's table, derived via immunoSEQ multiplex PCR, lists solely in-frame clones and lacks some. The table shows more than 20,000 clones, with approximately 84% occurring only once. This chain links TRBV7-3 with TRBJ2-1; D may correspond to TRBD1 or TRBD2 (5 bases each). The specimen comprised CD4+ or CD8+ T cells sorted from blood, sampled in a trial of the OX40 agonist ivuxolimab. This TCR derives from an adult with an advanced solid tumor such as melanoma, head and neck, liver or kidney cancer. This CDR3 reads CASSLVGQGDNEQFF. The CDR3 nucleotides are TGTGCCAGCAGCTTAGTGGGGCAGGGAGACAATGAGCAGTTCTTC.